This record concerns one T cell receptor (beta chain) sequence. Profiled with immunoSEQ multiplex PCR; TCRdb holds only in-frame clones, not every one. The sample shows about 340,000 clones, around nine tenths of them seen only once. J lost 4 bases, V lost 5 bases, and 9 bases had no gene match. Germline V gives CDR1 SEHNR, CDR2 FQNEAQ (reference sequence). The CDR3 is made up of 16 amino acids. This sample stems from a study of blood T cell repertoires in COVID-19. The sample was peripheral blood. The chain couples TRBV7-9 to TRBJ1-3, with 9 bases that match TRBD1. This clonotype was sampled from a woman in her seventies with COVID-19, enrolled during active disease. The CDR3 DNA sequence: TGTGCCAGCAGCCGTCTTTTTGACAGGGGGGGAAACACCATATATTTT. Residues: CASSRLFDRGGNTIYF.